These 4 T cell receptor beta chains share one sample of origin, sequenced in a study of OX40 agonist ivuxolimab in advanced cancers. The data were produced by immunoSEQ multiplex PCR, yet TCRdb's version contains in-frame clones alone and is incomplete. This table holds about 43,000 clones, around 94% found once. The starting material was CD4+ or CD8+ T cells sorted from blood, obtained in a trial of the OX40 agonist ivuxolimab. Receptors originate from an adult with an advanced solid tumor such as melanoma, head and neck, liver or kidney cancer.

The rearrangement joins TRBV6-5 to TRBJ1-2; tentatively, D is TRBD1 (5 bases). The CDR3 is 13 amino acids. Germline loops: CDR1 MNHEY, CDR2 SVGAGI. The V end lost 0 bases, the J end lost 8 bases, and 10 bases lay between the germline ends. CDR3 in amino acids: CASSYSRGGGYTF. In DNA form, the CDR3 reads TGTGCCAGCAGTTACTCTAGGGGTGGGGGCTACACCTTC.

The rearrangement joins TRBV10-1 to TRBJ2-1, with 7 bases fitting TRBD1. Unmatched junction bases numbered 14, after V lost 6 bases and J lost 6 bases. The CDR3 extends over 16 amino acids. Looked up from germline, CDR1 is WNHNN and CDR2 is SYGVQD (reference sequence). Here the CDR3 DNA reads TGCGCCAGCAGACCCGTAGCTATTGACAGGGTCAATGAGCAGTTCTTC. Amino acids: CASRPVAIDRVNEQFF.

The chain links TRBV6-9 to TRBJ1-5; D possibly corresponds to TRBD1 (5 bases). V was pared by 0 bases and J by 4 bases, with 13 bases between. The CDR3 runs 16 residues. Germline CDR1 reads MNHGY; CDR2 reads SVAAGI. The CDR3 DNA reads TGTGCCAGCAGTTATTCCCCGACAGAAGCTAATCAGCCCCAGCATTTT. It translates to CASSYSPTEANQPQHF.

The V call is TRBV4-3, the J call TRBJ2-1; 9 bases match TRBD1. The CDR3 runs to 15 residues. V trimming: 3 bases; J trimming: 8 bases; junction bases outside the gene matches: 8. Germline CDR1 is LGHNA and CDR2 is YSLEER. CDR3: CASSHGTGTTDEQFF. The DNA for the CDR3 is TGCGCCAGCAGCCACGGGACAGGGACAACCGATGAGCAGTTCTTC.